These 17 T cell receptor beta chains were all obtained from the same sample, sequenced in a study of T-cell reconstitution after alpha-beta-depleted transplantation in children. The TCRbeta library was prepared with unique molecular identifiers. TCRdb independently ran MiXCR on the PCR reads; one entry per CDR3 protein. The sample records approximately 270,000 distinct CDR3 sequences, about 10% being singletons. This sample comprised PBMCs from the stem cell graft donor, obtained from the stem cell graft. The receptors were gathered from a human donor who donated a stem cell graft to a child with SCID.

In its sample, this clonotype was seen a few times. The rearrangement links TRBV20-1 to TRBJ1-5, with a tentative D call TRBD1 (5 bases). This CDR3 spans 13 amino acids. Looked up from germline, CDR1 is DFQATT and CDR2 is SNEGSKA (reference sequence). V lost 6 bases and J 6 bases, leaving 15 bases between the germline ends. CDR3 in DNA: TGCAGTGCGGGTGAAAGAGACAGTCAGCCCCAGCATTTT. Protein product: CSAGERDSQPQHF.

Many counts were recorded for this clonotype. The V and J genes are TRBV29-1 and TRBJ2-1; TRBD1 might be the D (6 bases). The germline V and J ends were trimmed by 1 base and 8 bases, with 15 bases remaining between them. CDR3 length equals 14 residues. Per germline, CDR1 SQVTM and CDR2 ANQGSEA. CDR3 DNA: TGCAGCGTTGAAGTAGGAACAGGGTTGGATGAGCAGTTCTTC. Protein sequence: CSVEVGTGLDEQFF.

The chain uses TRBV18 and TRBJ2-2; 7 nucleotides agree with TRBD1. This CDR3 comprises 16 residues. Losses at the gene ends were 3 bases for V and 6 bases for J; bases not matched to a gene: 10. Germline V CDR1 and CDR2: KGHSH, LQKENI. CDR3: CASSPPGQIFSGELFF. In DNA, the CDR3 is TGTGCCAGCTCACCGCCGGGACAGATATTCTCCGGGGAGCTGTTTTTT.

The sample holds many counts of this clonotype. CDR3 sequence (DNA): TGTGCCATCAGTGAGTCCGGGACACCAACCTACGAGCAGTACTTC. This translates into CAISESGTPTYEQYF. The genes are TRBV10-3 and TRBJ2-7; TRBD1 might be the D (6 bases). Germline lookup yields CDR1 ENHRY and CDR2 SYGVKD. Trimming left V 0 bases short and J 2 bases short, with 11 bases between. The CDR3 has 15 residues.

This clonotype was found many times. The rearrangement links TRBV3-1 to TRBJ2-1, with D maybe TRBD2 (5 bases). The V end lost 0 bases, the J end lost 6 bases, and 18 bases lay between the germline ends. The germline V gene has CDR1 LGHDT and CDR2 YNNKEL (reference sequence). The CDR3 covers 17 residues. The CDR3 DNA follows: TGTGCCAGCAGCCAAGATAGGTCGGGGATGAAAGGCAATGAGCAGTTCTTC. Its protein is CASSQDRSGMKGNEQFF.

The rearrangement joins TRBV7-3 to TRBJ2-1, with D unresolved. CDR1 and CDR2 from the germline V gene are SGHTA and FQGTGA. Trimming removed 2 bases from V and 5 bases from J, with 10 bases in between. The CDR3 has 14 amino acids. The CDR3 nucleotides read TGTGCCAGCAGCTTAGCGGCGGTGGACAATGAGCAGTTCTTC. Translation: CASSLAAVDNEQFF.

There are many counts of this clonotype. The gene calls are TRBV29-1 and TRBJ1-5; D is perhaps TRBD1 (6 bases). The CDR3 has 13 residues. The germline V gene has CDR1 SQVTM and CDR2 ANQGSEA. Trimming took 5 bases from V and 1 from J, leaving 9 bases between them. CDR3 loop: CSVCTGSNQPQHF. CDR3 coding DNA: TGCAGCGTTTGTACAGGGAGCAATCAGCCCCAGCATTTT.

In this sample, this clonotype turned up many times. The J gene is TRBJ1-1, the V gene TRBV6-5; possible D gene TRBD1, 5 bases. CDR1 is MNHEY and CDR2 is SVGAGI in the germline V gene. The ends were cut back, 0 bases at V and 8 bases at J, with 7 bases in the middle. This CDR3 is 12 amino acids long. The CDR3 DNA sequence: TGTGCCAGCAGTTACTCGCCAGGGGAAGCTTTCTTT. Translating it yields CASSYSPGEAFF.

The genes are TRBV6-2 or TRBV6-3 and TRBJ2-7; no clear D. The CDR3 has 14 residues. Germline V CDR1 and CDR2: MNHEY, SVGEGT. The V gene lost 2 bases and the J gene lost 2 bases, with 10 bases spanning the gap. This CDR3 is CASSYRVHTYEQYF. CDR3 DNA sequence: TGTGCCAGCAGTTACAGGGTACACACCTACGAGCAGTACTTC.

The chain couples TRBV12-3 or TRBV12-4 to TRBJ1-5; D gene ambiguous. The CDR3 loop spans 14 amino acids. Between the trimmed V and J ends, which lost 6 bases and 3 bases, there was a span of 12 bases. Here the CDR3 DNA reads TGTGCCAGCAGCAATTCGCAGAACAATCAGCCCCAGCATTTT. It yields the protein CASSNSQNNQPQHF.

The J gene is TRBJ2-7, the V gene TRBV11-2; D may be TRBD1 or TRBD2 (5 bases each). V lost 5 bases and J 6 bases, leaving 14 bases between the germline ends. Germline V CDR1 and CDR2: SGHAT, FQNNGV. This CDR3 is built from 13 residues. The CDR3 region is CASSAGTAREQYF. CDR3 bases: TGTGCCAGCAGCGCCGGGACGGCACGCGAGCAGTACTTC.

This clonotype was counted ten times or more. The chain links TRBV14 to TRBJ1-1, with D perhaps TRBD1 (6 bases). CDR3 length: 13 residues. From germline, CDR1 is SGHDN and CDR2 FVKESK. Trimming took off 5 bases at V and 1 base at J, with 8 bases between the two ends. The CDR3, as DNA: TGTGCCAGCAGCGTACAGGGGAACACTGAAGCTTTCTTT. This encodes CASSVQGNTEAFF. The whole variable domain, remainder taken from reference TRBV14 and TRBJ1-1, is EAGVTQFPSHSVIEKGQTVTLRCDPISGHDNLYWYRRVMGKEIKFLLHFVKESKQDESGMPNNRFLAERTGGTYSTLKVQPAELEDSGVYFCASSVQGNTEAFFGQGTRLTVV.

This clonotype occurred a few times. The chain's CDR3 is CASSIGGTEAFF. In nucleotides, the CDR3 is TGTGCCAGCAGTATCGGGGGCACTGAAGCTTTCTTT. This sequence joins TRBV6-6 and TRBJ1-1; D is perhaps TRBD1 (5 bases). There are 12 residues in the CDR3. Trimming shortened V by 5 bases and J by 4 bases, and 8 bases separated the two germline ends. CDR1 and CDR2 (germline): MNHNY, SVGAGI (reference sequence).

This clonotype was detected only a few times. The V call is TRBV12-3 or TRBV12-4, the J call TRBJ2-1, with 9 bases matching TRBD2. The CDR3 length is 14 residues. With V trimmed by 10 bases and J by 0 bases, 4 bases remained unmatched. The CDR3 DNA reads as TGTGCCACGGGGCGGGGGGGCTCCTACAATGAGCAGTTCTTC. As protein: CATGRGGSYNEQFF.

A few counts support this clonotype. This chain uses TRBV2 with TRBJ2-7; the D is unclear. This CDR3 comprises 12 residues. Trimming shortened V by 8 bases and J by 0 bases, and 8 bases separated the two germline ends. In germline, CDR1 is SNHLY, CDR2 FYNNEI. CDR3 DNA: TGTGCCAGCGGACGCCGCTCCTACGAGCAGTACTTC. Residues: CASGRRSYEQYF.

This clonotype has just a few counts. The genes are TRBV27 and TRBJ2-7, with D possibly matching TRBD1 (5 bases). Germline CDR1 MNHEY, CDR2 SMNVEV (reference sequence). Trimming took off 5 bases at V and 3 bases at J, with 17 bases between the two ends. The CDR3 is 15 residues long. CDR3 nucleotides: TGTGCCAGCAGTGTCCAGGGTATTGACCACTACGAGCAGTACTTC. It encodes CASSVQGIDHYEQYF.

This chain links TRBV5-1 with TRBJ1-1, with TRBD1 identical over 8 bases. The V gene's germline CDR1 is SGHRS and CDR2 YFSETQ. The CDR3 has 15 residues. With V trimmed by 3 bases and J by 4 bases, 8 bases remained unmatched. The CDR3 DNA is TGCGCCAGCAGCTATGTCGGACAGGGTGCCACTGAAGCTTTCTTT. It translates to CASSYVGQGATEAFF.